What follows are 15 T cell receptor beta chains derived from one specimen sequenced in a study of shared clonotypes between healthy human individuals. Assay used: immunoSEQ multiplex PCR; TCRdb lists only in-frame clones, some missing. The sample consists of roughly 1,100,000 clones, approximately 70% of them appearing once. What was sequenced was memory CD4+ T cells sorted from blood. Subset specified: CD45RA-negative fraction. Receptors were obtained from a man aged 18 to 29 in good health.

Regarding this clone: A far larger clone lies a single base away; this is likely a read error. CDR3 amino acids: CASSSGQQYEQYF. For the CDR3, the DNA is TGTGCCAGCAGCTCGGGACAGCAATACGAGCAGTACTTC. The chain couples TRBV5-4 to TRBJ2-7; 7 bases fit TRBD1. Germline V CDR1 and CDR2: SGHNT, YYREEE (reference sequence). The CDR3 has 13 residues. V shed 3 bases, J shed 4 bases, and the junction held 4 bases outside the gene matches.

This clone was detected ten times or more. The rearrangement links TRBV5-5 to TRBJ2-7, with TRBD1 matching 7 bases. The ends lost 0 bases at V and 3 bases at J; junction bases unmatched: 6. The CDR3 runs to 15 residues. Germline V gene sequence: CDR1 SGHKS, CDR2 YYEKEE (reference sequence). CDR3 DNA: TGTGCCAGCAGCTTGGTTGACAGGGACGGCTACGAGCAGTACTTC. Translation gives CASSLVDRDGYEQYF. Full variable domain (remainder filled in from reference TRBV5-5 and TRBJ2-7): DAGVTQSPTHLIKTRGQQVTLRCSPISGHKSVSWYQQVLGQGPQFIFQYYEKEERGRGNFPDRFSARQFPNYSSELNVNALLLGDSALYLCASSLVDRDGYEQYFGPGTRLTVT.

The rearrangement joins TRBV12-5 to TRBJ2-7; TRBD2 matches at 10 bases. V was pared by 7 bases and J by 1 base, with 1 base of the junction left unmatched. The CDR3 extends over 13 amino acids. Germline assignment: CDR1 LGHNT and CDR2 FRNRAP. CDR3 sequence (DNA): TGTGCTAGTGCTAGCGGGAGTTCCTACGAGCAGTACTTC. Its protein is CASASGSSYEQYF.

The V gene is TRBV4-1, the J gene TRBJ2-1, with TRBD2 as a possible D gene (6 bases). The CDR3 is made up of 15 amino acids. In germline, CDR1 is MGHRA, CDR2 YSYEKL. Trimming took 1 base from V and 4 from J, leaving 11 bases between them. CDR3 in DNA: TGCGCCAGCAGCCAAGTGGCGGGGCTATACAATGAGCAGTTCTTC. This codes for CASSQVAGLYNEQFF.

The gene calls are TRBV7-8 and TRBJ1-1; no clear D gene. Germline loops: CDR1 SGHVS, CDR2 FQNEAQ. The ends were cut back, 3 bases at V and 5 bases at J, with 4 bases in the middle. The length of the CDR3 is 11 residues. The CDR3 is CASSFLTEAFF. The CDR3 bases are TGTGCCAGCAGCTTTTTGACTGAAGCTTTCTTT.

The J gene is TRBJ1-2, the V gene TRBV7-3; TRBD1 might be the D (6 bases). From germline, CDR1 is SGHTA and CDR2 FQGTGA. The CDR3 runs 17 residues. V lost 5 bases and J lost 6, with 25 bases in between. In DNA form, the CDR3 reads TGTGCCAGCAGCCCCGGAAATCCCCCCAGGGGACGGGATGGCTACACCTTC. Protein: CASSPGNPPRGRDGYTF.

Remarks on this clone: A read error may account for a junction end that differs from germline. Written as DNA, the CDR3 is TGTGCTAGCATCCCTACCGGGGCAGAGTACCAAGAGACCCAGTACTTC. Translating gives CASIPTGAEYQETQYF. V usage is TRBV7-7 and J usage is TRBJ2-5; D is possibly TRBD1 or TRBD2 (5 bases each). CDR3 length equals 16 residues. Germline V lookup: CDR1 SSHAT, CDR2 FNYEAQ (reference sequence).

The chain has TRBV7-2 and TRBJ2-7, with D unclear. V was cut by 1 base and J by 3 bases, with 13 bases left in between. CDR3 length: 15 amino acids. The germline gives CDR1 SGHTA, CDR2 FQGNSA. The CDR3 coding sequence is TGTGCCAGCAGCTTAGAAATAGGAATCTACTACGAGCAGTACTTC. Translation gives CASSLEIGIYYEQYF.

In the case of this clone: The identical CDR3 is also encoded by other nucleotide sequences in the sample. The CDR3 sequence is CASSRDRGNEKLFF. For the CDR3, the DNA is TGTGCCAGCAGTAGGGACAGGGGGAATGAAAAACTGTTTTTT. This chain connects TRBV2 to TRBJ1-4; TRBD1 matches at 11 bases. Losses at the gene ends were 5 bases for V and 5 bases for J; bases not matched to a gene: 1. The germline gives CDR1 SNHLY, CDR2 FYNNEI. The CDR3 sequence is 14 residues long. Full variable domain (rest looked up from reference TRBV2 and TRBJ1-4): EPEVTQTPSHQVTQMGQEVILRCVPISNHLYFYWYRQILGQKVEFLVSFYNNEISEKSEIFDDQFSVERPDGSNFTLKIRSTKLEDSAMYFCASSRDRGNEKLFFGSGTQLSVL.

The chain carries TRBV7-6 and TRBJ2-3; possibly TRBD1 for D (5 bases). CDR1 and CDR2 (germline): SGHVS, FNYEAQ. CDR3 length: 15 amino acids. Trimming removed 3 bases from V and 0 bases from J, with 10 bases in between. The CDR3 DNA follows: TGTGCCAGCAGCTTCGGGTGGGGCAGCACAGATACGCAGTATTTT. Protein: CASSFGWGSTDTQYF.

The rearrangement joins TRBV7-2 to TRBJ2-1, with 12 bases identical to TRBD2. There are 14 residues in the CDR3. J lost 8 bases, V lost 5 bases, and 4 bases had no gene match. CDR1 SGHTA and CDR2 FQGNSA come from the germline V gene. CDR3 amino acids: CASSPLAGGYEQFF. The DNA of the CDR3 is TGTGCCAGCAGCCCACTAGCGGGAGGTTATGAGCAGTTCTTC.

CDR3 sequence: CASSIGPAGGDTEAFF. The CDR3 bases are TGTGCCAGTAGTATCGGCCCCGCAGGGGGGGACACTGAAGCTTTCTTT. The chain carries TRBV19 and TRBJ1-1; TRBD1 agrees at 7 bases. V lost 3 bases, J lost 3 bases, and 10 bases stayed unmatched. The V gene's germline CDR1 is LNHDA and CDR2 SQIVND (reference sequence). The CDR3 consists of 16 residues.

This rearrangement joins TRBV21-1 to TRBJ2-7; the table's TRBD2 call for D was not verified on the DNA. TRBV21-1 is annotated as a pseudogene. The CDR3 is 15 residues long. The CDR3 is CASSIKGPPAAEQYF. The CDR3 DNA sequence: TGTGCCAGCAGCATCAAAGGCCCACCGGCGGCCGAGCAGTACTTC.

The CDR3 loop is CASSPKSDTEAFF. The CDR3 DNA is TGTGCCAGCTCACCAAAGTCGGACACTGAAGCTTTCTTT. The V and J genes are TRBV18 and TRBJ1-1; no clear D. CDR3 length equals 13 residues. V was cut by 2 bases and J by 3 bases, with 7 bases left in between. Germline loops: CDR1 KGHSH, CDR2 LQKENI. Drawing the rest from reference TRBV18 and TRBJ1-1, the complete variable domain is NAGVMQNPRHLVRRRGQEARLRCSPMKGHSHVYWYRQLPEEGLKFMVYLQKENIIDESGMPKERFSAEFPKEGPSILRIQQVVRGDSAAYFCASSPKSDTEAFFGQGTRLTVV.

CDR3 DNA sequence: TGCGCCAGCAGTGAGACCCTAGCGGCAGATACGCAGTATTTT. This gives the protein CASSETLAADTQYF. The chain carries TRBV10-1 and TRBJ2-3; TRBD2 matches 7 bases. With V trimmed by 2 bases and J by 4 bases, 3 bases remained unmatched. Germline V gene sequence: CDR1 WNHNN, CDR2 SYGVQD (reference sequence). The CDR3 has 14 amino acids.